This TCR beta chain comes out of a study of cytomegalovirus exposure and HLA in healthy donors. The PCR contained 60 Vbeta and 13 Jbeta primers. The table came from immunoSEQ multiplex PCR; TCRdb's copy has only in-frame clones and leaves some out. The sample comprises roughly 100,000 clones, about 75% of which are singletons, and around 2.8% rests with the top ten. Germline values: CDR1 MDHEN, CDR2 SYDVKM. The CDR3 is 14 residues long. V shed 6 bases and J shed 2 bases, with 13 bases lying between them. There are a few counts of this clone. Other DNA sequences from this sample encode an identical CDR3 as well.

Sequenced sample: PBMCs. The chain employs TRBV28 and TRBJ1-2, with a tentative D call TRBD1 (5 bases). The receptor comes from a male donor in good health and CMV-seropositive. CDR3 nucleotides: TGTGCCAGCAGCCTAACAGGCCCCAACTATGGCTACACCTTC. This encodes CASSLTGPNYGYTF.